The present T cell receptor (beta chain) was sequenced within a study of T cell responses to AZD1222 COVID-19 vaccine (dated by TCRdb to the early 2020s). As for the study more broadly: TCR sequencing covered some 250 trial participants: 207 given two doses of AZD1222 and around 25 given two doses of MenACWY control vaccine. Trial participants were enrolled by age into 18-55, 56-69 and 70-plus year subgroups, with around 140, 26 and 57 TCR-sequenced participants respectively.

The time point label here, explained by the study, means: about 28 days (+/-7) after the second vaccine dose. AZD1222 recipients whose second dose came at about 4 weeks and those whose second dose came at about 12 weeks were combined into one group, since spike-specific TCR depth and breadth did not differ between the two schedules. Vaccinee samples came from UK trials COV001 and COV002, including a single-blind randomized controlled phase 2/3 trial of AZD1222 (ChAdOx1 nCoV-19) in healthy adults. For TCRbeta chain sequencing, PBMC samples from trial participants were taken at day 0 and at day 28 after the second dose. Relative to germline, V is 10 bases shorter and J is 6 bases shorter, with 25 bases between their ends. The CDR3 goes from the cysteine to the phenylalanine over 15 residues. The only DNA kept is the CDR3, 45 bases in frame from the first base. CDR1 and CDR2, per the germline V gene, are MNHEY and SVGAGI.

The study at large found these results: Epitopes outside the regions mutated in the B.1.351 and B.1.1.7 variants were reportedly recognized by nearly half of the unique spike-specific TCRs. The vaccine-associated CD4 TCRs covered the entire spike protein, and the dominant responses fell in regions 160-218 and 743-854. Participants were mostly white British, with more females than males. The authors suggested clonal diversity may have been underestimated. After two AZD1222 doses, both the breadth and the depth of spike-specific TCRs were significantly higher than at day 0 and than in MenACWY recipients. Conclusions about previously exposed vaccinees are limited because only six or seven AZD1222 recipients were SARS-CoV-2 seropositive at baseline. Because no day 14 peak-response samples were available, repertoires were characterized only after the peak T cell response. The 56-69-year group was small, and its depth increase did not reach significance, likely because of low power.

The CDR3 regions of human TCRbeta chains were analyzed by immunosequencing. The study's processing was this. TCRs in the repertoires were matched against a reference library of SARS-CoV-2-specific TCRs that had been generated with the MIRA antigen-specificity platform. Breadth was defined as the fraction of unique TCRs that were SARS-CoV-2-associated, and depth was defined as the fraction of total T cells that were SARS-CoV-2-associated. Using the MIRA data, each spike-specific TCR was assigned both to the spike region to which the TCR was reactive and to a CD4 or CD8 class. Log10-transformed breadth and depth values were compared by one-way ANOVA with Sidak's multiple comparisons tests. Here the immuneACCESS table is served through TCRdb, limited to in-frame sequences with V and J called. Missing clones are a known gap in these copies; in checked studies unresolved V genes cover under half, and the rest lacks a known reason. That table is the source of V, J and clone size, and D and trimming were worked out from the DNA. A total of more than 150,000 clones appear in this sample, around 90% of them only once. The leading ten clones occupy 1.5% to 2% of the sample.

As regards this clone: The clone's antigen remains unknown. There are no base qualities to consult, and no much larger clone falls within one base.

The input for sequencing was peripheral blood, taken 28 days after the second AZD1222 dose. The origin of this receptor is an adult who received the AZD1222 COVID-19 vaccine. The V gene is TRBV6-5 and the J gene is TRBJ2-7; the D call is possibly TRBD1 or TRBD2, each sharing 5 bases. The CDR3 has the sequence CATQRGRTSGSEQYF. The bases are TGTGCCACCCAGAGGGGCAGAACCTCGGGCAGCGAGCAGTACTTC.